This T cell receptor (beta chain) was sequenced during a study of CD8 T cells in Susac syndrome. This CDR3 contains 17 residues. V was shortened by 7 bases and J by 8 bases, with 27 bases between the two germline ends. Per germline, CDR1 PRHDT and CDR2 FYEKMQ (reference sequence). The multiple sclerosis controls were treatment-naive patients, and their relapsing-remitting disease was stable or active. Random hexamers served to reverse transcribe roughly 0.5 to 1 ug RNA. The amplification used immunoSEQ multiplex PCR on TCR beta CDR3; it spanned 54 Vbeta and 13 Jbeta. TCRdb redid the calling of the immunoSEQ multiplex PCR reads with MiXCR, one entry per CDR3 protein. The table lists 200,000 to 250,000 distinct CDR3 sequences, roughly 94% of them singletons.

V gene TRBV13 combines with J gene TRBJ2-1, with D possibly TRBD1 on 6 matching bases. This TCR was sampled from a human donor with multiple sclerosis. The source material was CD4+ T cells from PBMCs. DNA for the CDR3: TGTGCCAGCAATAATCGGAAACAGGGTGGCTGGTCTCATGAGCAGTTCTTC. Amino acids: CASNNRKQGGWSHEQFF. The full variable domain, with the rest looked up from reference TRBV13 and TRBJ2-1, is AAGVIQSPRHLIKEKRETATLKCYPIPRHDTVYWYQQGPGQDPQFLISFYEKMQSDKGSIPDRFSAQQFSDYHSELNMSSLELGDSALYFCASNNRKQGGWSHEQFFGPGTRLTVL.